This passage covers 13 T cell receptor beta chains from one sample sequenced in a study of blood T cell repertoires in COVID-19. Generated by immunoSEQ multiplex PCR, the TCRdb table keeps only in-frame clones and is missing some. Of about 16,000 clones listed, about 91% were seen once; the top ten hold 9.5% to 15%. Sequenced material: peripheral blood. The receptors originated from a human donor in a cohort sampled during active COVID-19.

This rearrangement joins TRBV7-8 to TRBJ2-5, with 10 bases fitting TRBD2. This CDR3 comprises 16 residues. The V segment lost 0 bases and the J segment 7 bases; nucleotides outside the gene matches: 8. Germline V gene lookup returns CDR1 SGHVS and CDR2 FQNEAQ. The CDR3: CASSLALSGGAATQYF. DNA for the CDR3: TGTGCCAGCAGCTTAGCGCTCAGCGGGGGGGCCGCGACCCAGTACTTC.

The CDR3 is CASSPSGGTKETQYF. CDR3 nucleotides: TGTGCCAGCAGCCCAAGCGGGGGGACCAAAGAGACCCAGTACTTC. This chain links TRBV7-2 with TRBJ2-5; 9 bases agree with TRBD2. There are 15 residues in the CDR3. Germline V gives CDR1 SGHTA, CDR2 FQGNSA. J gave up 3 bases and V 5 bases, and 7 bases lay outside the gene matches.

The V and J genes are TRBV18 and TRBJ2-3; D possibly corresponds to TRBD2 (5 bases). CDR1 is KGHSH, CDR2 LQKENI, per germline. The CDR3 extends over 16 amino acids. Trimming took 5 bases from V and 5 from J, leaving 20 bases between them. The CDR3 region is CASSLRGGPLKDTQYF. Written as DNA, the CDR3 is TGTGCCAGCTCATTACGTGGAGGACCCCTAAAAGATACGCAGTATTTT.

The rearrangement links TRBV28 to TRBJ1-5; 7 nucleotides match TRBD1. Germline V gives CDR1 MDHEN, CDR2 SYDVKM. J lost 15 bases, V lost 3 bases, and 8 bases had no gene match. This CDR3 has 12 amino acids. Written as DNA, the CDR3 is TGTGCCAGCAGTTTGAGAAGAGGGGGCTGGCATTTT. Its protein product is CASSLRRGGWHF.

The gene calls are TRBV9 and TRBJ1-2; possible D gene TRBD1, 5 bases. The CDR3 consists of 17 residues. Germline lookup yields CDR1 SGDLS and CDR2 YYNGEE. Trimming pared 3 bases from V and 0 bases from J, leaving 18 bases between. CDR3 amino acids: CASSATGELFPNYGYTF. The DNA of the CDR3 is TGTGCCAGCAGCGCCACAGGCGAGCTATTCCCTAACTATGGCTACACCTTC.

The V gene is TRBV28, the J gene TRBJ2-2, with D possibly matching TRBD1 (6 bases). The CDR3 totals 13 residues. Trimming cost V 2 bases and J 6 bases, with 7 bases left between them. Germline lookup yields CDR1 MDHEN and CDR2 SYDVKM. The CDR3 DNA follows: TGTGCCAGCAGTTTAGCAGGGGCCGGGGAGCTGTTTTTT. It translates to CASSLAGAGELFF.

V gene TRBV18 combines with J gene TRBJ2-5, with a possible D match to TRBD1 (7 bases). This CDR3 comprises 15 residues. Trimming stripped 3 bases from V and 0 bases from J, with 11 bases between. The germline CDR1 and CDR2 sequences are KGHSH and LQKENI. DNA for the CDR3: TGTGCCAGCTCACCCCCAGGGGGGTACCAAGAGACCCAGTACTTC. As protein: CASSPPGGYQETQYF. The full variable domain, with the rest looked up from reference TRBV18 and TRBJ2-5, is NAGVMQNPRHLVRRRGQEARLRCSPMKGHSHVYWYRQLPEEGLKFMVYLQKENIIDESGMPKERFSAEFPKEGPSILRIQQVVRGDSAAYFCASSPPGGYQETQYFGPGTRLLVL.

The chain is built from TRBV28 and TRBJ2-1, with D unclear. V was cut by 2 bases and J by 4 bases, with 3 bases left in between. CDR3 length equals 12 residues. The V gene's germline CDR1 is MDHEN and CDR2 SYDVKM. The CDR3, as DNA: TGTGCCAGCAGTTTACAATACAATGAGCAGTTCTTC. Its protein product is CASSLQYNEQFF.

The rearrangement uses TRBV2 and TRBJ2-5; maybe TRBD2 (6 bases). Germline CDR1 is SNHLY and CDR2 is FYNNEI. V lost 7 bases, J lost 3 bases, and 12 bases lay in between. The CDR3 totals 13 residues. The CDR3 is CASTSRLEETQYF. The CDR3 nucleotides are TGTGCCAGCACCTCACGACTAGAAGAGACCCAGTACTTC. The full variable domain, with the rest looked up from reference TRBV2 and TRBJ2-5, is EPEVTQTPSHQVTQMGQEVILRCVPISNHLYFYWYRQILGQKVEFLVSFYNNEISEKSEIFDDQFSVERPDGSNFTLKIRSTKLEDSAMYFCASTSRLEETQYFGPGTRLLVL.

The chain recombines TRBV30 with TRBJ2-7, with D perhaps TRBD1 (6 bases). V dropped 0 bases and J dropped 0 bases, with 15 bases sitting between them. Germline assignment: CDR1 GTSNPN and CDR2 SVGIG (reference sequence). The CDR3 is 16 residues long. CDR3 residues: CAWSVTPRDTSYEQYF. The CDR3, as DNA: TGTGCCTGGAGTGTAACCCCCCGGGACACCTCCTACGAGCAGTACTTC.

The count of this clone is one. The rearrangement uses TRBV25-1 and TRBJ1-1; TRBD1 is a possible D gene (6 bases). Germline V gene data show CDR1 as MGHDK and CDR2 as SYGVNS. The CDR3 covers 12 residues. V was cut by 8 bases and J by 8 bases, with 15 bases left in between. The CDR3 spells CASLGHRREAFF. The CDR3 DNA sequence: TGTGCCAGCCTGGGACACCGAAGGGAAGCTTTCTTT.

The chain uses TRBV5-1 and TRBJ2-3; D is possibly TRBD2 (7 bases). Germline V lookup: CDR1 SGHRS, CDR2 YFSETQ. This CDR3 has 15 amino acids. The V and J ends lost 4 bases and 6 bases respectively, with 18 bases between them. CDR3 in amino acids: CASSGQPGGGDTQYF. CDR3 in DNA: TGCGCCAGCAGCGGTCAACCGGGGGGCGGGGATACGCAGTATTTT.

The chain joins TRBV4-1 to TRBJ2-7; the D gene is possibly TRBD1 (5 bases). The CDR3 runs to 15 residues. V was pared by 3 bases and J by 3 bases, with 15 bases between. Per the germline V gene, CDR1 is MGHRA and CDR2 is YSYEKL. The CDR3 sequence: CASSHMVDSNYEQYF. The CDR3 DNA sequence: TGCGCCAGCAGCCATATGGTCGACAGCAACTACGAGCAGTACTTC.